This TCR beta chain appears in the sequencing data of a study of regulatory T cells in long-lasting Graves disease. Overall study findings and caveats: Persistent disease exhibited a predilection for TRBV28, TRBJ1-2 and TRBJ2-5.

CDR3 size: 12 residues. V was shortened by 4 bases and J by 2 bases, with 4 bases between the two germline ends. Looked up from germline, CDR1 is LGHDT and CDR2 is YNNKEL (reference sequence). This clonotype occurred many times. The antigen is unknown. Time point reported: newly diagnosed GD, antithyroid drugs for less than 3 months. PBMCs provided the RNA from which the TCR library was made. Building the TCR beta libraries relied on iRepertoire HTBI primers, and CDR3 regions underwent Arm-PCR. Via MiXCR, TCRdb re-called the multiplex PCR reads, giving one row per CDR3 protein. Of about 440,000 distinct CDR3 sequences detected, 16% appear once; the ten largest clones hold about 25%. Another study also made use of these data, one on T cells in Graves' hyperthyroidism and ophthalmopathy. That source notes: Patients with ophthalmopathy were separated from those with stable hyperthyroidism by a 13 V-J model.

Sequencing used peripheral blood mononuclear cells (PBMCs), obtained at new diagnosis, from a patient treated with antithyroid drugs. V is TRBV3-1 and J is TRBJ2-3; no clear D. The receptor's source is a woman younger than 30 with Graves disease. The CDR3 DNA is TGTGCCAGCAGCCTGCACACAGATACGCAGTATTTT. Encoded protein: CASSLHTDTQYF.